What follows are 3 T cell receptor beta chains derived from one specimen sequenced in a study of siplizumab effects on memory and regulatory T cells. Repertoires were generated with immunoSEQ multiplex PCR, while TCRdb's copy carries only in-frame clones and drops some. The table includes 56,000 or so clones, just over 95% detected once. Sequencing was carried out using naive CD8+ T cells sorted from blood. The origin of the receptors is a human donor in good health.

This chain uses TRBV25-1 with TRBJ2-7, with 7 positions matching TRBD1. Germline values: CDR1 MGHDK, CDR2 SYGVNS. This CDR3 is built from 15 residues. Trimming cost V 3 bases and J 1 base; bases outside gene matches: 6. CDR3 coding DNA: TGTGCCAGCAGTGATTTTCGGGACAGTTCCTACGAGCAGTACTTC. It specifies CASSDFRDSSYEQYF.

J is TRBJ1-4 and V is TRBV6-6; D not certain. V was shortened by 0 bases and J by 5 bases, with 4 bases between the two germline ends. This CDR3 has 13 amino acids. Germline CDR1 and CDR2: MNHNY and SVGAGI (reference sequence). The CDR3 loop is CASSYSGNEKLFF. CDR3 nucleotide sequence: TGTGCCAGCAGTTACTCCGGCAATGAAAAACTGTTTTTT.

The rearrangement uses TRBV2 and TRBJ1-2; D may be TRBD1 (5 bases). The CDR3 covers 15 residues. Trimming cost V 2 bases and J 1 base, with 11 bases left between them. Per germline, CDR1 SNHLY and CDR2 FYNNEI. In nucleotides, the CDR3 is TGTGCCAGCAGTGAAACGGCAGGGATTAACTATGGCTACACCTTC. Translated, it gives CASSETAGINYGYTF.